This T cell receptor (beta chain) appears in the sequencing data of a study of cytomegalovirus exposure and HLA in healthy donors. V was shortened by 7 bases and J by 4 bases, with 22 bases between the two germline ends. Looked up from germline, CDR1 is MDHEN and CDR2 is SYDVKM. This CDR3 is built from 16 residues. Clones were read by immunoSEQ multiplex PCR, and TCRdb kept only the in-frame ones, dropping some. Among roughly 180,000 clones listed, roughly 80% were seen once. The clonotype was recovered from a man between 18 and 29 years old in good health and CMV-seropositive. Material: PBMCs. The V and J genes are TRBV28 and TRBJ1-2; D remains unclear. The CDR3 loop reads CASTPAAETISYGYTF. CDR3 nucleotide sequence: TGTGCCAGCACCCCAGCGGCAGAGACAATTAGCTATGGCTACACCTTC.